This TCR beta chain was captured by sequencing in a study of T cell repertoires in cytomegalovirus infection. As for the study in general: Matching HLA type, along with CMV infection, was indicated by public TCR beta signatures. Points from the study as a whole: What dominated the ex vivo response were HLA-C-restricted CMV-specific TCR beta clonotypes.

TCRdb recomputed calls from the reads with MiXCR, one row per CDR3 protein. There are 650,000 to 850,000 distinct CDR3 sequences in the sample; 25% to 35% occur only once, and around 14% lies in the top ten. This clonotype has a count of ten or more. Its cognate antigen is unknown. Germline V lookup: CDR1 SEHNR, CDR2 FQNEAQ (reference sequence). CDR3 length equals 15 residues. V shed 4 bases and J shed 4 bases, with 13 bases lying between them. The rearrangement uses TRBV7-9 and TRBJ2-2; D is undetermined. The TCR comes from a human donor in good health (CMV status not recorded). Some clones in this sample may be carry-over from other donors' samples. The sample was cultured CD8+ T cells from PBMCs, taken from culture after CMV antigen stimulation. The CDR3 is CASSSGGGPTGELFF. The CDR3 DNA follows: TGTGCCAGCAGCTCCGGTGGTGGGCCCACCGGGGAGCTGTTTTTT.